In this sample, the clone carrying this T cell receptor (beta chain) turned up a few times. Its cognate antigen is unknown. The entry originates in a study of T cell responses to AZD1222 COVID-19 vaccine. Only in-frame clones appear in the TCRdb table, and some are missing; sequencing was by immunoSEQ multiplex PCR. The sample carries about 85,000 clones, approximately 90% recorded once. V lost 4 bases, J lost 6 bases, and 10 bases lay in between. This CDR3 is 13 amino acids long. The V gene's germline CDR1 is SEHNR and CDR2 FQNEAQ (reference sequence). Findings of the study overall: Seropositive status at baseline applied to only 6 or 7 AZD1222 recipients. Sampling captured repertoires only after the peak T cell response. Recipients of two AZD1222 doses showed rising Spike-specific TCR breadth and depth.

This TCR was sampled from an adult who received the AZD1222 COVID-19 vaccine. Sample: peripheral blood, taken 28 days after the second AZD1222 dose. This chain joins TRBV7-9 and TRBJ2-1, with D possibly TRBD2 on 6 matching bases. The DNA of the CDR3 is TGTGCCAGCAGCTCGGGACTTTTCAATGAGCAGTTCTTC. Its translation: CASSSGLFNEQFF.